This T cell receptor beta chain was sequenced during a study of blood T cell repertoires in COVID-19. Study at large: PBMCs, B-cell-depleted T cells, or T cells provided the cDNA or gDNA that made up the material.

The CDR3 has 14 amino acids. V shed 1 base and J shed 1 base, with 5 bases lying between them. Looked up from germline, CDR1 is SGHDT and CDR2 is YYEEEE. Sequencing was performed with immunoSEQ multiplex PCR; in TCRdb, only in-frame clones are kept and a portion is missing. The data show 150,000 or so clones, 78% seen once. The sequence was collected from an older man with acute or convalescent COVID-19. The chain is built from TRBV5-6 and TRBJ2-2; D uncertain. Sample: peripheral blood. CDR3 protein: CASSLIQNTGELFF. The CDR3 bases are TGTGCCAGCAGCTTGATCCAGAACACCGGGGAGCTGTTTTTT. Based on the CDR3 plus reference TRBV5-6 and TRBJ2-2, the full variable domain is DAGVTQSPTHLIKTRGQQVTLRCSPKSGHDTVSWYQQALGQGPQFIFQYYEEEERQRGNFPDRFSGHQFPNYSSELNVNALLLGDSALYLCASSLIQNTGELFFGEGSRLTVL.